The 13 T cell receptor beta chains presented below share a single source sample, sequenced in a study of control samples from healthy donors and cancer patients. Using immunoSEQ multiplex PCR, the repertoire was profiled, and TCRdb retains in-frame clones only, with some absent. The sample records 40,000 to 65,000 clones, approximately 86% being singletons. Sequencing input: PBMCs. These receptors came from a man aged 60 to 75 with head and neck cancer.

The chain links TRBV21-1 to TRBJ2-3; no check of the table's D call, TRBD2, against the DNA was made. TRBV21-1 is termed a pseudogene. CDR3 size: 19 residues. The CDR3 reads CASSKEGGTSGSCTDTQYF. The CDR3 DNA reads TGTGCCAGCAGCAAAGAAGGTGGGACTAGCGGGAGTTGCACAGATACGCAGTATTTT.

J is TRBJ2-2 and V is TRBV18; 12 positions match TRBD2. The CDR3 totals 17 residues. The germline V gene encodes CDR1 KGHSH and CDR2 LQKENI. V trimming: 0 bases; J trimming: 5 bases; junction bases outside the gene matches: 4. CDR3 nucleotides: TGTGCCAGCTCACCACCGGCGACTAGCGGGGGAACCGGGGAGCTGTTTTTT. It yields the protein CASSPPATSGGTGELFF.

The CDR3 coding sequence is TGTGCCAGCAGCTTGAGTAGCGGGGGGGCGACAGATACGCAGTATTTT. Translating it yields CASSLSSGGATDTQYF. The genes are TRBV11-1 and TRBJ2-3, with 11 nucleotides matching TRBD2. Germline lookup yields CDR1 SGHAT and CDR2 FQDESV (reference sequence). The CDR3 runs 16 residues. Unmatched junction bases numbered 5, after V lost 3 bases and J lost 3 bases.

The V gene is TRBV3-1 (or the pseudogene TRBV3-2), the J gene TRBJ1-2; D remains ambiguous. Per germline, CDR1 LGHDT and CDR2 YNNKEL (reference sequence). With 4 bases removed from V and 5 bases from J, the gap between germline ends came to 26 bases. The CDR3 runs 18 residues. The CDR3 region is CASSLHGSMGTNGYGYTF. CDR3 nucleotide sequence: TGTGCCAGCAGCCTACATGGGAGCATGGGCACAAATGGGTATGGCTACACCTTC.

The chain is built from TRBV7-2 and TRBJ2-1; the D gene is possibly TRBD2 (7 bases). Germline V CDR1 and CDR2: SGHTA, FQGNSA. The CDR3 loop spans 15 amino acids. V lost 6 bases, J lost 9 bases, and 21 bases lay in between. The CDR3 here is CASRLGRAGAGEQFF. CDR3 in DNA: TGTGCCAGCAGGCTAGGACGGGCGGGGGCCGGTGAGCAGTTCTTC.

The rearrangement uses TRBV30 and TRBJ2-3; D is perhaps TRBD1 or TRBD2 (5 bases each). V lost 5 bases to trimming and J lost 8 bases, with 20 bases between them. The germline gives CDR1 GTSNPN, CDR2 SVGIG (reference sequence). The length of the CDR3 is 14 residues. CDR3 sequence: CAWSPASRGGTQYF. Written as DNA, the CDR3 is TGTGCCTGGTCCCCCGCTAGCCGGGGCGGTACGCAGTATTTT.

V usage is TRBV7-8 and J usage is TRBJ1-1, with D possibly TRBD1 on 5 matching bases. Germline CDR1 reads SGHVS; CDR2 reads FQNEAQ. The CDR3 spans 15 residues. The V end lost 1 base, the J end lost 4 bases, and 13 bases lay between the germline ends. CDR3 bases: TGTGCCAGCAGCTTAGTCTCCGGGGCCGGCACTGAAGCTTTCTTT. This gives the protein CASSLVSGAGTEAFF. The whole variable domain, filled in from reference TRBV7-8 and TRBJ1-1, reads GAGVSQSPRYKVAKRGQDVALRCDPISGHVSLFWYQQALGQGPEFLTYFQNEAQLDKSGLPSDRFFAERPEGSVSTLKIQRTQQEDSAVYLCASSLVSGAGTEAFFGQGTRLTVV.

This rearrangement joins TRBV19 to TRBJ2-7; D not certain. Trimming took 3 bases from V and 1 from J, leaving 10 bases between them. The CDR3 runs to 14 residues. Germline V gene lookup returns CDR1 LNHDA and CDR2 SQIVND (reference sequence). CDR3 sequence (DNA): TGTGCCAGTAGTATGAAGATCGTTTCCTACGAGCAGTACTTC. Amino acids: CASSMKIVSYEQYF.

The CDR3, as DNA: TGTGCCAGCAGCACCACGGGGGGGAGCACTGAAGCTTTCTTT. This sequence encodes CASSTTGGSTEAFF. V is TRBV6-2 or TRBV6-3 and J is TRBJ1-1, with D possibly matching TRBD1 (5 bases). The V end lost 6 bases, the J end lost 4 bases, and 15 bases lay between the germline ends. The CDR3 length is 14 residues. Looked up from germline, CDR1 is MNHEY and CDR2 is SVGEGT.

This chain links TRBV4-3 with TRBJ2-7, with TRBD2 identical over 16 bases. V was clipped by 3 bases and J by 3 bases; unmatched bases: 2. The V gene's germline CDR1 is LGHNA and CDR2 YSLEER. The CDR3 sequence is 16 residues long. The CDR3 DNA is TGCGCCAGCAGCCAGGGACTAGCGGGAGGGAGCTACGAGCAGTACTTC. It translates to CASSQGLAGGSYEQYF.

This chain links TRBV13 with TRBJ2-1; 13 bases fit TRBD2. J gave up 3 bases and V 4 bases, and 6 bases lay outside the gene matches. In germline, CDR1 is PRHDT, CDR2 FYEKMQ (reference sequence). The CDR3 contains 17 residues. CDR3: CASSSGLAGAIYNEQFF. As DNA, the CDR3 is TGTGCCAGCAGCTCTGGACTAGCGGGGGCCATCTACAATGAGCAGTTCTTC.

CDR3 DNA sequence: TGTGCCAGCAGCTTAGTCCGTGGAGGGGGAGGGACCGGGGAGCTGTTTTTT. The encoded protein is CASSLVRGGGGTGELFF. The rearrangement joins TRBV7-8 to TRBJ2-2, with D possibly TRBD2 on 7 matching bases. The CDR3 loop spans 17 amino acids. Germline V gene data show CDR1 as SGHVS and CDR2 as FQNEAQ. The V gene lost 1 base and the J gene lost 5 bases, with 17 bases spanning the gap.

The chain is built from TRBV30 and TRBJ1-6; no clear D. With 5 bases removed from V and 7 bases from J, the gap between germline ends came to 15 bases. This CDR3 spans 14 amino acids. CDR1 is GTSNPN, CDR2 SVGIG, per germline (reference sequence). In nucleotides, the CDR3 is TGTGCCTGGCACCGGTTACGGAACAATTCACCCCTCCACTTT. Translated, it gives CAWHRLRNNSPLHF.